Here is one TCR beta chain with its context. It was with random hexamers that about 0.45 to 1 ug RNA was reverse transcribed. Each CDR3 protein gets one entry after TCRdb re-called the immunoSEQ multiplex PCR reads with MiXCR. The repertoire holds some 170,000 distinct CDR3 sequences, with 90% to 95% as singletons. These data originate in a study of CD8 T cells in Susac syndrome. V shed 0 bases and J 2 bases; nucleotides not matched to a gene: 5. There are 16 residues in the CDR3. From germline, CDR1 is MNHNS and CDR2 SASEGT. Sequenced material: CD4+ T cells from PBMCs. V usage is TRBV6-1 and J usage is TRBJ2-7, with 9 bases matching TRBD1. The receptor was isolated from a human donor with Susac syndrome. Written as DNA, the CDR3 is TGTGCCAGCAGTGAAGCGCTGGGACAGGGAGCCTACGAGCAGTACTTC. Protein: CASSEALGQGAYEQYF.